This T cell receptor (beta chain) was captured in a study of T cells expressing NK-cell markers (dated by TCRdb to the early 2020s). Context from the whole study: Three sorted T-cell subsets (CD3+CD56+NKG2C+, CD3+CD56+NKG2C- and CD3+CD56-NKG2C+) from seven to nine donors had their TCR beta-chain repertoires profiled. The libraries were sequenced on Illumina HiSeq 2000/2500, MiSeq or NextSeq, producing 2 x 150 bp reads. All eight donors whose samples were sequenced were randomly selected healthy volunteers, three of them men and five women. Of the eight sequenced donors, seven were found to be HCMV-seropositive and one was found to be HCMV-seronegative. General study outcomes and caveats: Those dominant clonotypes were again the most abundant among CD3+CD56-NKG2C+ cells in a handful of donors, at about 25-60.1%. In several donors, the dominant CD3+CD56+NKG2C+ clonotypes ranked among the top 10 CD8+ clonotypes, making up roughly 1.0-8% of CD8+ T cells. It remained unclear whether the expanded NKG2C-expressing T cell clones were specific for HCMV antigens.

A commercial ELISA kit detecting HCMV-specific IgG in serum was used to determine HCMV serostatus. Ficoll density gradient centrifugation was used to isolate peripheral blood mononuclear cells from blood. The instrument was an Illumina HiSeq 2000. The TCR beta cDNA libraries were made using 5'RACE template switching, a step that added both a universal primer site and unique molecular identifiers. Synthesis of cDNA was primed from the TCR beta constant segment and was followed by two consecutive PCR amplification steps. Under the source paper's analysis protocol: MIGEC handled demultiplexing of the reads and grouping by UMI, while MiTCR was used to assemble and quantify clonotypes. To exclude erroneous sequences, only TCR cDNA sequences supported by at least two reads were retained. The tcR package was used for downstream repertoire analysis, and clonotypes were matched between fractions using CDR3 nucleotide sequence together with V segment. Antigen specificity was annotated against VDJdb with VDJmatch, allowing one amino acid substitution in CDR3. Each CDR3 protein sequence appears as one entry after TCRdb reprocessed the reads, and no DNA is included. These V and J calls rely on TCRdb rather than the paper's analysis. The table for this sample records about 170,000 distinct CDR3 sequences. The top ten clonotypes cover 20% of the sample.

Via the germline V gene, CDR1 is MNHNS and CDR2 SASEGT. From the cysteine up to the phenylalanine, the CDR3 has a length of 13 residues. No DNA sequence was recorded. About this clonotype: Its antigen specificity is not known.

The chain was built from TRBV6-1 and TRBJ2-1; the D call of TRBD1 rests on TCRdb alone, since no DNA is present to check it. The source of this sequence is a man aged 18-70 years in good health. Sequencing used blood T cells: a sorted CD56 or NKG2C T cell subset, CD4+ or CD8+ T cells, or bulk PBMC T cells (not recorded which). Here the CDR3 is given as CASSEWGENEQFF.